This T cell receptor (beta chain) is from a study of Tregs in tolerant kidney transplant recipients. TCRdb's table, derived via immunoSEQ multiplex PCR, lists solely in-frame clones and lacks some. The table has tens of thousands of clones, about 90% seen once. J was trimmed by 2 bases and V by 4 bases; bases with no gene match: 13. The CDR3 length is 18 residues. The V gene's germline CDR1 is SEHNR and CDR2 FQNEAQ (reference sequence). Regulatory T cells were sorted from thawed PBMCs rested overnight at 37°C with around 200 IU/ml IL-2. Concerning this clone itself: Its antigen is currently unknown.

Study-wide points: Validation in larger populations is needed because few patients were studied.

The sample taken for sequencing was Tregs from blood. V usage is TRBV7-9 and J usage is TRBJ1-5; 8 bases agree with TRBD1. This TCR was sampled from a human donor in good health. DNA for the CDR3: TGTGCCAGCAGCTATTGGGGGACCGACAGGGGTGGCAATCAGCCCCAGCATTTT. Translation gives CASSYWGTDRGGNQPQHF.